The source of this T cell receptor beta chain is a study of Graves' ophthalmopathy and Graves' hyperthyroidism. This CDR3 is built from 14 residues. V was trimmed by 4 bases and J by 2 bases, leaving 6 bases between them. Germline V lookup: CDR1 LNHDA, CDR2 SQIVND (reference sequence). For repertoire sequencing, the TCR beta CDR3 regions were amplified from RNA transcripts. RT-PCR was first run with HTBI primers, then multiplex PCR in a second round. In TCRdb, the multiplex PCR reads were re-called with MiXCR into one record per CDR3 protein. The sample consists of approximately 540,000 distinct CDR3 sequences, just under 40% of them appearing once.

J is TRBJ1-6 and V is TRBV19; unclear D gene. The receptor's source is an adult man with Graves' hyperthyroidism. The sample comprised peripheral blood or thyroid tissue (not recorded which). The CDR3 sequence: CASSSRAYNSPLHF. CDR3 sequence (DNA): TGTGCCAGTAGTAGCCGGGCCTATAATTCACCCCTCCACTTT.